The clone carrying this T cell receptor beta chain showed up many times. The antigen is unknown. The sample comes from a study of T cells in Graves' hyperthyroidism and ophthalmopathy. On the basis of clinical symptoms, serum thyroxine and TRAb, thyroid ultrasound and orbital computed tomography, diagnoses were made. Researchers took RNA transcripts and amplified the TCR beta CDR3 regions from them. The TCR CDR3 was amplified in a first-round RT-PCR using the HTBI primer set. TCRdb re-called the multiplex PCR reads with MiXCR, one entry per CDR3 protein. The table records some 760,000 distinct CDR3 sequences, 11% to 15% of them present only once. Trimming pared 3 bases from V and 2 bases from J, leaving 19 bases between. CDR1 and CDR2 from the germline V gene are MDHEN and SYDVKM. CDR3 size: 17 residues. Findings of the study overall: A model of 13 V-J features distinguished ophthalmopathy from stable hyperthyroidism. Peripheral blood also featured most of the thyroid clonotypes expanded above 0.001.

This TCR was sampled from a woman under 30 with Graves' hyperthyroidism. The sample comprised blood. The chain employs TRBV28 and TRBJ2-5; D is undetermined. The CDR3 nucleotides are TGTGCCAGCAGTTTCTGGATGGTCAGGCGAACTCAAGAGACCCAGTACTTC. Its translation is CASSFWMVRRTQETQYF.